This T cell receptor beta chain was retrieved from a study of blood T cell repertoires in COVID-19. Sequencing used immunoSEQ multiplex PCR; TCRdb keeps in-frame clones, though not all of them. The sample yields about 170,000 clones, around 88% seen once. The CDR3 loop spans 14 amino acids. V shed 4 bases and J 5 bases; nucleotides not matched to a gene: 4. Looked up from germline, CDR1 is KGHSH and CDR2 is LQKENI. The V call is TRBV18, the J call TRBJ1-5, with 8 bases fitting TRBD1. The origin of this receptor is a woman in her 70s who had recovered from COVID-19. Sequencing used peripheral blood. In DNA, the CDR3 is TGTGCCAGCTCACGACAGGGGATGGATCAGCCCCAGCATTTT. Its translation: CASSRQGMDQPQHF.